In this sample, the clone carrying this TCR beta chain turned up a few times. CDR3 length: 15 amino acids. CDR1 is MDHEN and CDR2 is SYDVKM in the germline V gene. J lost 4 bases, V lost 5 bases, and 8 bases had no gene match. These data belong to a study of blood T cell repertoires in COVID-19. Looking at the study overall: Samples representing acute and convalescent COVID-19 were sourced from the United States, Italy and Spain. Nucleic acid was either cDNA or gDNA, and it came from T cells, B-cell-depleted T cells, or PBMCs.

Authors' methods: Estimation of nucleated cell counts was performed using reference gene primer amplification. Sequenced by immunoSEQ multiplex PCR; TCRdb stores in-frame clones only, minus some. The V and J calls and clone size are taken from that table; D and trimming were inferred from the DNA. The repertoire includes 150,000 to 200,000 clones, around 85% of them detected once, and 6.2% sits in the top ten. Donors of Cohort 3 who recovered were those that had two negative PCRs, clearance, or symptom resolution. Sequencing was performed on PBMCs or T cells enriched from blood (not recorded which). This clonotype was sampled from a man aged 35-49 years who had recovered from COVID-19. The chain recombines TRBV28 with TRBJ1-3; 7 bases map to TRBD1. The CDR3 sequence is CASSPDRDLGNTIYF. The CDR3 DNA sequence: TGTGCCAGCAGTCCCGACAGGGATTTAGGAAACACCATATATTTT.